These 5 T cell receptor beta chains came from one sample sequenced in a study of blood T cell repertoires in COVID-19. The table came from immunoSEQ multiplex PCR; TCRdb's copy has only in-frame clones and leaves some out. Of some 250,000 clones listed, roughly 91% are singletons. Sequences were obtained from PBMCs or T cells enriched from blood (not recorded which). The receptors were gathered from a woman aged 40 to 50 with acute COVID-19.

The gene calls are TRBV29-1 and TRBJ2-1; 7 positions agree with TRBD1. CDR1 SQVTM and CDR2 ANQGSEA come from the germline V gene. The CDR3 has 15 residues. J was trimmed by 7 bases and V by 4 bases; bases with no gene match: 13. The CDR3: CSVAPTGTETNEQFF. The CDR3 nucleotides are TGCAGCGTTGCCCCCACCGGGACAGAGACGAATGAGCAGTTCTTC.

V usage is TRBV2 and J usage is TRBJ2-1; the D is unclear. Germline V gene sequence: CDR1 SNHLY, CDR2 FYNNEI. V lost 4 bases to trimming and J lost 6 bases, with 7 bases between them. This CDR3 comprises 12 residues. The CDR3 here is CASSGTPNEQFF. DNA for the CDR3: TGTGCCAGCAGTGGTACACCCAATGAGCAGTTCTTC. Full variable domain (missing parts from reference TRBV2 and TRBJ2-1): EPEVTQTPSHQVTQMGQEVILRCVPISNHLYFYWYRQILGQKVEFLVSFYNNEISEKSEIFDDQFSVERPDGSNFTLKIRSTKLEDSAMYFCASSGTPNEQFFGPGTRLTVL.

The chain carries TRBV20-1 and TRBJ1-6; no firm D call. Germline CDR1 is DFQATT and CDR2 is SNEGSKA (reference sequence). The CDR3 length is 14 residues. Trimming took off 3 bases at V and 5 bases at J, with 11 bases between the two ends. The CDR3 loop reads CSASSPVNNSPLHF. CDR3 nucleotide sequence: TGCAGTGCTAGTTCGCCAGTTAATAATTCACCCCTCCACTTT.

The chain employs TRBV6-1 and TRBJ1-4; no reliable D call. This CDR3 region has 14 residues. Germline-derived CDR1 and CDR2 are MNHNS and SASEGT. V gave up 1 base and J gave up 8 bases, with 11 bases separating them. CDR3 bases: TGTGCCAGCAGTGAAGGGAGGAGGAGGGAAAAACTGTTTTTT. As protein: CASSEGRRREKLFF.

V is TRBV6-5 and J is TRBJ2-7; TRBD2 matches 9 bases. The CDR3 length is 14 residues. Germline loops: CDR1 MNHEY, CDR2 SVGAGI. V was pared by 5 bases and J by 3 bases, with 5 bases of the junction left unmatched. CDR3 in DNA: TGTGCCAGCAGTAGACTAGCGGCCGACTACGAGCAGTACTTC. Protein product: CASSRLAADYEQYF.